The rows below give T cell receptor beta chains drawn from one sample of a study of blood T cell repertoires in COVID-19. The method was immunoSEQ multiplex PCR; TCRdb's version includes in-frame clones alone and lacks a portion of them. The sample records approximately 170,000 clones, roughly 80% being singletons. The sample comprised peripheral blood. These receptors all come from a woman aged 45 to 65 with acute or convalescent COVID-19. Each CDR3 is given with its conserved first and last residue. D genes are given only for firm matches. Rows may omit the clone size; those that give it use once, few, many or a size class.

clone_size	d_call	j_call	v_call	cdr3_nt	cdr3_aa
NA	TRBD1	TRBJ2-5	TRBV12-3/TRBV12-4	TGTGCCAGCAGTCTCAGGGGGCTGGAGACCCAGTACTTC	CASSLRGLETQYF
NA	TRBD1	TRBJ1-3	TRBV7-6	TGTGCCAGCAGCTTAGCGTCGAGGCGTAGCATATTCAGGGGGCATGGAAACACCATATATTTT	CASSLASRRSIFRGHGNTIYF
few	NA	TRBJ1-1	TRBV27	TGTGCCAGCAGCCGCCGGGGGGGGAACACTGAAGCTTTCTTT	CASSRRGGNTEAFF
few	NA	TRBJ2-1	TRBV19	TGTGCCAGTAGTTTCGGGGGTTACAACCATGAGCAGTTCTTC	CASSFGGYNHEQFF
NA	TRBD1	TRBJ1-5	TRBV19	TGTGCCAGTACCCGGACAGGGGCTTCTAATCAGCCCCAGCATTTT	CASTRTGASNQPQHF
NA	NA	TRBJ1-6	TRBV3-1/TRBV3-2	TGTGCCAGCAGCCAAGGACAGTATAATTCACCCCTCCACTTT	CASSQGQYNSPLHF
NA	TRBD2	TRBJ2-3	TRBV15	TGTGCCACCAGCAGAGAAGCCGGGACTAGCGGGAGGCACACAGATACGCAGTATTTT	CATSREAGTSGRHTDTQYF
NA	NA	TRBJ1-4	TRBV27	TGTGCCAGCAGTTTATTAAATCCTGGAGCAGTCCTGTTTTTT	CASSLLNPGAVLFF
NA	NA	TRBJ2-7	TRBV27	TGTGCCAGCAGTTTTCGGAATACAGGGTGGCAGTACTTC	CASSFRNTGWQYF
few	NA	TRBJ1-1	TRBV5-1	TGCGCCAGCAGCCCCCTCGGGGTTAGAGAGAACACTGAAGCTTTCTTT	CASSPLGVRENTEAFF
once	NA	TRBJ2-2	TRBV5-8	TGTGCCAGCAGACCAGACATGGGCACCGGGGAGCTGTTTTTT	CASRPDMGTGELFF
NA	TRBD2	TRBJ2-7	TRBV4-3	TGCGCCAGCAGCCAGGACCTCGGGAATAGCGGGAGACACGAGCAGTACTTC	CASSQDLGNSGRHEQYF
NA	TRBD1	TRBJ2-7	TRBV18	TGTGCCAGCTCCCCTATGGGACAGGGGATCTACGAGCAGTACTTC	CASSPMGQGIYEQYF
NA	TRBD1	TRBJ2-7	TRBV2	TGTGCCAGCCGCCGGGTAGGGACAGCATACGAGCAGTACTTC	CASRRVGTAYEQYF
NA	TRBD2	TRBJ2-7	TRBV18	TGTGCCAGCTCACTATCCGGGACTAGCGTCTACGAGCAGTACTTC	CASSLSGTSVYEQYF
few	TRBD1	TRBJ1-2	TRBV5-4	TGTGCCAGCAGCAAGGGGGCAAACTATGGCTACACCTTC	CASSKGANYGYTF
NA	NA	TRBJ1-3	TRBV29-1	TGCAGCGCCCCAGGGCGTAGAAACACCATATATTTT	CSAPGRRNTIYF
once	NA	TRBJ2-5	TRBV20-1	TGCAGTGCTAGTAGGTGGGAGAGGGAGACCCAGTACTTC	CSASRWERETQYF
NA	NA	TRBJ1-1	TRBV28	TGTGCCAGCACCTTCTCCGGGGTGAACACTGAAGCTTTCTTT	CASTFSGVNTEAFF
NA	NA	TRBJ1-5	TRBV27	TGTGCCAGCAGTCCAGGGGTTCGCAATCAGCCCCAGCATTTT	CASSPGVRNQPQHF
NA	NA	TRBJ1-6	TRBV27	TGTGCCAGCAGTTACAGTGGGAATTCACCCCTCCACTTT	CASSYSGNSPLHF
NA	TRBD2	TRBJ2-1	TRBV5-4	TGTGCCAGCAGTTCGGGACTAGCGGGACGACCGTATGAGCAGTTCTTC	CASSSGLAGRPYEQFF
NA	TRBD1	TRBJ1-1	TRBV18	TGTGCCAGCTCCCCGTTACAGGGGGCACGGGACACTGAAGCTTTCTTT	CASSPLQGARDTEAFF
NA	NA	TRBJ2-1	TRBV21-1	TGTGCCAGCAGCCCTCGGGAGTGGACCTACAATGAGCAGTTCTTC	CASSPREWTYNEQFF
NA	NA	TRBJ1-2	TRBV9	TGTGCCAGCAGCGTAGACGGCGGCCCAAGAGGCTACACCTTC	CASSVDGGPRGYTF